This T cell receptor (beta chain) is drawn from a study of blood T cell repertoires in COVID-19 (dated by TCRdb to about 2020). A note on the overall study: Samples from collaborators originated in the United States, Italy and Spain and spanned both the acute and convalescent phases of COVID-19. The prospective study material was composed of cDNA or gDNA derived from T cells, B-cell-depleted T cells, or PBMCs. The dataset comprised deeply sampled blood TCRbeta repertoires from subjects exposed to, actively infected with, or recovered from COVID-19. The repertoires were released in a freely available public database intended as a resource for research on the immune response to SARS-CoV-2. The samples were drawn from two sources: the first 160 participants of the ongoing ImmuneRACE study, and 950 to 1,500 subjects contributed by 6 global collaborators. The sample metadata nearly always contained a de-identified subject ID, COVID-19 status, age in years and sex. Where HLA class I and class II types were available, the types were taken from metadata supplied by the sample provider, not from assay-based typing. Study-wide findings and limitations: The amount of clinical and demographic metadata varied by source and participant and was provided uncurated.

Of note for this clone: Its antigen is still unknown. No qualities accompany the bases; no much larger clone lies one base away.

Each collaborating institution followed its own protocols to collect whole blood in K2EDTA tubes. For TCRbeta analysis, collaborators shipped samples as frozen whole blood, isolated PBMCs, or DNA extracted from either of those sample types. TCRbeta CDR3 regions were amplified from genomic DNA by means of the immunoSEQ Assay, a bias-controlled multiplex PCR. Turning to the authors' computational methods: The number of nucleated cells in each sample was estimated from the amplification of reference gene primers within the assay. To quantify the absolute abundance of each unique TCRbeta CDR3 rearrangement, sequence reads were collapsed and filtered. For each sample, productive Simpson clonality was calculated by taking the square root of Simpson's diversity index across productive rearrangements. TCRdb took this table from immuneACCESS and kept in-frame rearrangements with V and J called. Such tables lack part of the clones; where checked against another copy, unresolved V genes explain under half of the gap, and the rest is unexplained. V, J and clone size were drawn from that table, and D and trimming were deduced from the DNA. The table for this sample lists more than 200,000 clones; 88% of them were counted only once. The ten largest account for 1.5% to 2% of the sample.

Clipping removes 4 bases from V and 5 bases from J, with 3 as the unmatched junction base count. For CDR1 and CDR2, the germline V gene lists SGHTA and FQGNSA. The CDR3 starts with the cysteine, ends with the phenylalanine, and has 14 residues. Just the 42-base CDR3 DNA is kept, in frame starting at base 1. Specimen: peripheral blood. The receptor chain draws on TRBV7-2 and TRBJ1-1, with 11 middle bases fitting TRBD1. The sequence came from an older man with acute or convalescent COVID-19. The DNA is TGTGCCAGCAGCTCCGGGACAGGGGGAACTGAAGCTTTCTTT. This codes for CASSSGTGGTEAFF.